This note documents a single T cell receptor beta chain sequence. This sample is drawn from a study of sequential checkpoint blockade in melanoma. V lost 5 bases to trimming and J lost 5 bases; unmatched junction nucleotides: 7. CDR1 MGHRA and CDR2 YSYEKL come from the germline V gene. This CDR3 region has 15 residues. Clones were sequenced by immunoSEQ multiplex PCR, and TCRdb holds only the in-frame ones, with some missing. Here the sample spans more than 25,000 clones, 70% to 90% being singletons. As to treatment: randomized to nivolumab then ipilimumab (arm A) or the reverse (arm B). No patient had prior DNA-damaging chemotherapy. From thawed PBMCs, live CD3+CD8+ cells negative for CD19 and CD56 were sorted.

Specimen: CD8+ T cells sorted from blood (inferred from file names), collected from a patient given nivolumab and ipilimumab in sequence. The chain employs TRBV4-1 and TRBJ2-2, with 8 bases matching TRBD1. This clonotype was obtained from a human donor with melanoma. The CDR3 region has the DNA TGCGCCAGCAGCGGCGGGACAGGTGTTACCGGGGAGCTGTTTTTT. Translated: CASSGGTGVTGELFF.